This T cell receptor (beta chain) was profiled in a study of T cells in Graves' hyperthyroidism and ophthalmopathy (dated by TCRdb to the late 2010s). Background for the entire study: Peripheral blood samples were taken at initial diagnosis, before any treatment was given. To identify distinguishing TCR V-J signatures, a discovery cohort of around 100 patients was used, comprising roughly 45 with Graves' ophthalmopathy and about 59 with stable Graves' hyperthyroidism. In addition, the study compared T-cell repertoires in thyroid tissue and in blood from six Graves' hyperthyroidism patients. After sampling, hyperthyroidism patients received methimazole starting at 30 mg daily, and ophthalmopathy patients received high-dose intravenous methylprednisolone. The paper reports TCR Vbeta CDR3 sequencing of some 140 peripheral blood samples: under 45 ophthalmopathy, approximately 74 hyperthyroidism and around 17 progressor patients. The 95 to 100 discovery patients were divided at random into training and test sets in a 7:3 ratio. Prospective prediction of ophthalmopathy was tested in an independent validation cohort of fewer than 20 hyperthyroidism patients and 17 patients who later progressed to ophthalmopathy.

CDR3 length: 15 amino acids, cysteine to phenylalanine. Only the CDR3 part of the read is kept: 45 bases, read in frame from the first base. Beyond this particular receptor, the publication reports: Blood samples also contained most of the expanded thyroid clonotypes (frequency above 0.001), which suggests that blood repertoires may reflect thyroid immune responses. In validation, the model predicted progression to ophthalmopathy with approximately 70% sensitivity and 72% to 75% specificity, a median of 6.5 months before onset. In cross-validation, a model built on a 13 V-J signature told ophthalmopathy apart from stable hyperthyroidism with 85% to 90% sensitivity and around 81% specificity, and in testing the same model reached 80%/75%. No statistical method was used to fix the sample size in advance, and group allocation was not hidden from the investigators.

This clonotype occurred a few times. This clone's antigen is unknown. Mismatch with germline at one junction end may stem from a read error. Ophthalmopathy patients had moderately to severely active disease, Clinical Activity Score of at least 3, NOSPECS grade of at least 4, and duration under 3 months. Any patient with an uncontrolled infection, another autoimmune disease, pregnancy or lactation was excluded. Diagnoses were established on the basis of clinical symptoms, serum thyroxine and TRAb, thyroid ultrasound, and orbital computed tomography. PBMCs were isolated from roughly 10 ml of fresh peripheral blood by Ficoll-Paque density gradient centrifugation. Total RNA was extracted using Trizol reagent, and RNA quality was assessed on an Agilent 2100 Bioanalyzer. TCR beta CDR3 regions were amplified from RNA transcripts. The TCR CDR3 was subjected to a first round of RT-PCR using the HTBI primer set and the Qiagen OneStep RT-PCR kit. Libraries were constructed in a second round of multiplex PCR, after which size selection and purification were performed. The libraries were sequenced on an Illumina HiSeq2000 using paired-end 100 bp reads. The study's processing was this. Raw data were processed with SOAPnuke, discarding reads with adapters, uncalled bases, mean Phred below 15, or no exact constant-primer or identifier match. COPE v1.2.5 was used to merge the high-quality paired reads, and each unique nucleotide sequence was defined as a clonotype. MiTCR v1.1 was used to align clonotypes to the IMGT TRBV, TRBD and TRBJ reference segments. The analysis included only V-J combinations with a frequency above 0.0001, which together covered 99.2% of the repertoires. A TCS score was defined as the ratio of F50 (clonal expansion) to E x V (chaos), with BLOSUM62-based TCRdist applied between CDR3 peptides within each V-J. Welch's t-statistics and random forest reduced approximately 520 V-J features to 10 to 15, which were used in a naive Bayes classifier (R e1071). The public reads were reprocessed in TCRdb via fastp at Q25 and MiXCR, keeping in-frame beta chains. Identical CDR3 protein sequences are pooled into one entry, listed with their most common genes and DNA. In this record, the V and J calls reflect TCRdb's handling and not the investigators' own analysis. In all, the sample holds hundreds of thousands of distinct CDR3 sequences, and 14% to 15% of those were seen once. The top ten clones comprise less than 15% of the sample.

The sequenced material came from blood. The chain joins TRBV12-3 or TRBV12-4 to TRBJ2-1; 13 nucleotides in the junction match TRBD2. This TCR was recovered from a man younger than 35 with Graves' ophthalmopathy. Here is the DNA: TGTGCCAGCAGTTTGAGACTAGCGGGAGGCAATAAGCAGTTCTTC. This gives the protein CASSLRLAGGNKQFF.